The 17 T cell receptor beta chains in this list originate from one sample, sequenced in a study of OX40 agonist ivuxolimab in advanced cancers. TCRdb's copy holds only in-frame clones and misses some; the assay was immunoSEQ multiplex PCR. The data show about 22,000 clones, almost 85% seen once. The sample was CD4+ or CD8+ T cells sorted from blood, taken in a trial of the OX40 agonist ivuxolimab. Receptor source: an adult with an advanced solid tumor such as melanoma, head and neck, liver or kidney cancer.

On this clone: Other nucleotide sequences in the sample specify the same CDR3. The V call is TRBV9, the J call TRBJ2-1; D not certain. The CDR3 is 12 residues long. Trimming shortened V by 0 bases and J by 5 bases, and 3 bases separated the two germline ends. From germline, CDR1 is SGDLS and CDR2 YYNGEE. The CDR3: CASSVVHNEQFF. The CDR3 DNA reads as TGTGCCAGCAGCGTAGTCCACAATGAGCAGTTCTTC.

The chain is built from TRBV5-5 and TRBJ1-2; 12 bases agree with TRBD1. The CDR3 consists of 19 residues. CDR1 is SGHKS, CDR2 YYEKEE, per germline (reference sequence). V gave up 0 bases and J gave up 5 bases; unmatched junction bases: 14. CDR3 protein: CASSLDEGQGAGISYGYTF. In DNA, the CDR3 is TGTGCCAGCAGCTTGGACGAGGGACAGGGGGCCGGAATATCGTATGGCTACACCTTC.

V usage is TRBV10-3 and J usage is TRBJ1-5; perhaps TRBD1 as D (6 bases). This CDR3 is built from 13 residues. Germline-derived CDR1 and CDR2 are ENHRY and SYGVKD. Trimming took 3 bases from V and 7 from J, leaving 10 bases between them. The DNA of the CDR3 is TGTGCCATCAGTGACGGGGGCGGGCAGCCCCAGCATTTT. It is translated as CAISDGGGQPQHF.

The chain combines TRBV7-6 with TRBJ2-7; TRBD2 aligns across 8 bases. CDR1 and CDR2 from the germline V gene are SGHVS and FNYEAQ. The V segment lost 4 bases and the J segment 3 bases; nucleotides outside the gene matches: 5. The length of the CDR3 is 14 residues. CDR3 residues: CASSSGTSLYEQYF. The CDR3, as DNA: TGTGCCAGCAGCTCCGGGACTAGTCTCTACGAGCAGTACTTC.

This sequence joins TRBV6-5 and TRBJ1-2; D unclear. V lost 5 bases and J lost 5, with 15 bases in between. The germline V gene encodes CDR1 MNHEY and CDR2 SVGAGI. CDR3 length: 14 residues. CDR3 bases: TGTGCCAGCAGTCCTTCAATATTAGGGTATGGCTACACCTTC. It encodes CASSPSILGYGYTF.

In DNA form, the CDR3 reads TGTGCCAGCAGTTTAACGGACAGGGTATTCTATGGCTACACCTTC. Encoded protein: CASSLTDRVFYGYTF. The chain couples TRBV28 to TRBJ1-2, with TRBD1 matching over 8 bases. Germline V gene lookup returns CDR1 MDHEN and CDR2 SYDVKM. This CDR3 spans 15 amino acids. V dropped 2 bases and J dropped 4; count of bases not matched to a gene: 6.

The rearrangement links TRBV9 to TRBJ1-1; D is ambiguous. Germline assignment: CDR1 SGDLS and CDR2 YYNGEE. With 0 bases removed from V and 2 bases from J, the gap between germline ends came to 11 bases. CDR3 length: 15 residues. The CDR3 coding sequence is TGTGCCAGCAGCGTAGGGCGTACGGAAAACACTGAAGCTTTCTTT. Residues: CASSVGRTENTEAFF.

The chain combines TRBV2 with TRBJ1-2; D is possibly TRBD1 (6 bases). The germline CDR1 and CDR2 sequences are SNHLY and FYNNEI. The V gene lost 6 bases and the J gene lost 2 bases, with 16 bases spanning the gap. There are 15 residues in the CDR3. The chain's CDR3 is CASRTHGGRNYGYTF. For the CDR3, the DNA is TGTGCCAGCAGGACCCACGGGGGGCGCAACTATGGCTACACCTTC.

CDR3 amino acids: CASDSDRMNTEAFF. The CDR3 region has the DNA TGTGCCAGCGACTCCGACAGGATGAACACTGAAGCTTTCTTT. The chain has TRBV6-1 and TRBJ1-1; a possible D gene is TRBD1 (6 bases). This CDR3 comprises 14 residues. Trimming pared 8 bases from V and 0 bases from J, leaving 13 bases between. The germline CDR1 and CDR2 sequences are MNHNS and SASEGT.

The sample holds one count of this clone. The V call is TRBV1, the J call TRBJ1-1. TRBV1 is a known pseudogene. This CDR3 has 17 amino acids. The CDR3 loop is CTSIFTPGGLLNTEAFF. In nucleotides, the CDR3 is TGCACCAGCATCTTTACACCGGGTGGACTGTTGAACACTGAAGCTTTCTTT.

The chain recombines TRBV6-1 with TRBJ2-5; 7 bases are a match to TRBD1. With 3 bases clipped from V and 1 base from J, the junction kept 8 bases outside the gene matches. CDR1 is MNHNS and CDR2 is SASEGT in the germline V gene. This CDR3 has 16 amino acids. The CDR3 nucleotides read TGTGCCAGCAGTGAGTGGATACAGGGGTCCCAAGAGACCCAGTACTTC. Its protein product is CASSEWIQGSQETQYF.

The chain carries TRBV27 and TRBJ2-2, with D unclear. In germline, CDR1 is MNHEY, CDR2 SMNVEV (reference sequence). The CDR3 consists of 13 residues. Trimming stripped 4 bases from V and 4 bases from J, with 7 bases between. CDR3 coding DNA: TGTGCCAGCAGTTGGGTGGTCACCGGGGAGCTGTTTTTT. This sequence encodes CASSWVVTGELFF.

This clone was seen more than once but under ten times. The chain recombines TRBV7-2 with TRBJ2-5; a weak D match, TRBD2 (5 bases). Germline V lookup: CDR1 SGHTA, CDR2 FQGNSA. The CDR3 covers 16 residues. V lost 5 bases to trimming and J lost 5 bases, with 21 bases between them. CDR3 loop: CASSLYEGWIRETQYF. The CDR3 DNA reads as TGTGCCAGCAGCCTCTATGAGGGTTGGATAAGGGAGACCCAGTACTTC.

This chain uses TRBV9 with TRBJ1-1; 7 bases are shared with TRBD1. This CDR3 region has 13 residues. Germline values: CDR1 SGDLS, CDR2 YYNGEE. V was pared by 4 bases and J by 1 base, with 1 base of the junction left unmatched. CDR3 residues: CASSNRGNTEAFF. In DNA, the CDR3 is TGTGCCAGCAGCAACAGGGGGAACACTGAAGCTTTCTTT. Full variable domain (outside the CDR3, taken from reference TRBV9 and TRBJ1-1): DSGVTQTPKHLITATGQRVTLRCSPRSGDLSVYWYQQSLDQGLQFLIQYYNGEERAKGNILERFSAQQFPDLHSELNLSSLELGDSALYFCASSNRGNTEAFFGQGTRLTVV.

CDR3: CASSILLAGDLLDTQYF. The CDR3 nucleotides read TGTGCCAGTAGTATCCTTCTAGCGGGAGATCTTTTGGATACGCAGTATTTT. This chain uses TRBV19 with TRBJ2-3; TRBD2 matches 10 bases. The CDR3 totals 17 residues. With 3 bases clipped from V and 6 bases from J, the junction kept 12 bases outside the gene matches. In germline, CDR1 is LNHDA, CDR2 SQIVND (reference sequence).

This chain joins TRBV9 and TRBJ1-2; TRBD1 might be the D (5 bases). Germline lookup yields CDR1 SGDLS and CDR2 YYNGEE. The V end lost 4 bases, the J end lost 8 bases, and 12 bases lay between the germline ends. CDR3 length: 12 amino acids. The CDR3 nucleotides read TGTGCCAGCAGCTCTCAGGGTGGCGGCTACACCTTC. This codes for CASSSQGGGYTF.

The chain couples TRBV7-8 to TRBJ1-5; 8 nucleotides line up with TRBD1. The germline V gene encodes CDR1 SGHVS and CDR2 FQNEAQ. This CDR3 has 15 residues. Trimming removed 5 bases from V and 0 bases from J; junction bases left unmatched: 3. The CDR3 nucleotides are TGTGCCAGCAGCCCGGACAGGGTTAGCAATCAGCCCCAGCATTTT. It is translated as CASSPDRVSNQPQHF. Variable domain in full (rest from reference TRBV7-8 and TRBJ1-5): GAGVSQSPRYKVAKRGQDVALRCDPISGHVSLFWYQQALGQGPEFLTYFQNEAQLDKSGLPSDRFFAERPEGSVSTLKIQRTQQEDSAVYLCASSPDRVSNQPQHFGDGTRLSIL.